This TCR beta chain originates from a study of T cell changes during pregnancy in multiple sclerosis. Measured with immunoSEQ multiplex PCR; TCRdb has only the in-frame clones, and not every one. Of around 92,000 clones listed, roughly 91% were seen once; the top ten hold about 4.5%. Per germline, CDR1 MDHEN and CDR2 SYDVKM. The CDR3 spans 15 residues. After removal of 2 bases from V and 4 bases from J, the junction contained 5 bases not matched to a gene. The V call is TRBV28, the J call TRBJ2-3; 8 nucleotides align to TRBD2. The sequence was obtained from a female donor with multiple sclerosis, enrolled in a pregnancy study. The starting material was peripheral blood, obtained in the first trimester of pregnancy. CDR3: CASSLGAGVADTQYF. DNA for the CDR3: TGTGCCAGCAGTTTAGGAGCGGGGGTGGCAGATACGCAGTATTTT.